This T cell receptor beta chain was observed in a study of T cell responses to AZD1222 COVID-19 vaccine (dated by TCRdb to the early 2020s). Regarding the complete study: AZD1222 recipients with second doses at about 4 weeks or about 12 weeks were pooled, because spike-specific TCR depth and breadth did not differ between schedules. Trial participants were enrolled by age into subgroups of 18-55, 56-69 and 70-plus years, and about 150, 27 and 61 TCR-sequenced participants, respectively, were included in these subgroups. A total of about 230 trial participants underwent TCR sequencing, of whom approximately 210 received two doses of AZD1222 and around 25 received two doses of the MenACWY control vaccine.

The sample's time point, from its label and the paper: baseline before first vaccination. Vaccinee samples came from UK trials COV001 and COV002, including a single-blind randomized controlled phase 2/3 trial of AZD1222 (ChAdOx1 nCoV-19) in healthy adults. For TCRbeta chain sequencing, PBMC samples were collected from trial participants at day 0 and at day 28 after the second dose. The CDR3 regions of human TCRbeta chains were analyzed by immunosequencing. Processing in the source paper ran as follows. Repertoire TCRs were checked for matches against a reference library of SARS-CoV-2-specific TCRs that had been generated using the MIRA antigen-specificity platform. Breadth was defined as the fraction of unique TCRs that were SARS-CoV-2-associated. Depth was defined as the fraction of total T cells that were SARS-CoV-2-associated. Using the MIRA data, each spike-specific TCR was assigned both to the spike region to which the TCR was reactive and to a CD4 or CD8 class. Log10-transformed breadth and depth values were compared by one-way ANOVA with Sidak's multiple comparisons tests. Not all clones reach the TCRdb copy of this immuneACCESS table, which keeps in-frame sequences only. Checked studies attribute under half of the gap to unresolved V genes and leave the rest unexplained. The V and J calls and clone size are taken from that table; D and trimming were inferred from the DNA. In this sample the table shows about 100,000 clones, more than 75% of which occur a single time. The top ten constitute more than 15% of the sample.

V is pruned by 7 bases and J by 1 base, leaving 8 bases of the junction without a gene match. Reading from cysteine to phenylalanine, the CDR3 counts 16 amino acids. The CDR3 DNA has 48 bases and is translated from base 1. CDR1 SNHLY and CDR2 FYNNEI are derived from the germline V gene. Findings and caveats that apply to the study as a whole: Because no samples from the day 14 peak response were available, repertoires could be characterized only after the peak T cell response. Conclusions about previously exposed vaccinees are limited, since just 5 to 7 AZD1222 recipients were seropositive for SARS-CoV-2 at baseline. Reportedly, almost half of the unique spike-specific TCRs recognized epitopes lying outside the regions that are mutated in the B.1.351 and B.1.1.7 variants. In the small 56-69-year group, the increase in depth fell short of significance, most likely because of low power. Participants were mostly white British, with more females than males. The authors suggested clonal diversity may have been underestimated. Vaccine-associated CD4 TCRs spanned the whole spike protein, with dominant responses in regions 160-218 and 743-854. After two AZD1222 doses, both the breadth and the depth of spike-specific TCRs were significantly higher than at day 0 and than in MenACWY recipients.

This clone appeared a single time. Which antigen it targets is not known. The sample holds no much larger clone one base away, and base qualities are not on file. The source of this sequence is an adult in good health. The receptor chain draws on TRBV2 and TRBJ1-3, with TRBD1 matching 9 junction bases. Specimen: peripheral blood, collected on day 0 of AZD1222 vaccination. At the DNA level, the sequence is TGTGCCAGCAACCCTACAGGGGGCGCGTCTGGAAACACCATATATTTT. Its coded protein is CASNPTGGASGNTIYF. Supplemented by the reference TRBV2 and TRBJ1-3 proteins around the CDR3, the complete variable domain is EPEVTQTPSHQVTQMGQEVILRCVPISNHLYFYWYRQILGQKVEFLVSFYNNEISEKSEIFDDQFSVERPDGSNFTLKIRSTKLEDSAMYFCASNPTGGASGNTIYFGEGSWLTVV.